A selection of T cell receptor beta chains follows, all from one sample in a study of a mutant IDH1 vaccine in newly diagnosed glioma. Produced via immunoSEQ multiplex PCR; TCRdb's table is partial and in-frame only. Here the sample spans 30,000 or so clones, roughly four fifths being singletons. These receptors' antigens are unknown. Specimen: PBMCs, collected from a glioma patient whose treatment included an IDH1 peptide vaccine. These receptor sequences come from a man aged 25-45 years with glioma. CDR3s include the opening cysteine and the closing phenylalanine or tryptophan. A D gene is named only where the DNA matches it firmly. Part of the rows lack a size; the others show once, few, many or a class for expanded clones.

CDR3 protein: CASSQGMNTEAFF; CDR3 DNA: TGTGCCAGCAGCCAGGGGATGAACACTGAAGCTTTCTTT; clone size: few; D gene: .; V gene: TRBV14; J gene: TRBJ1-1
CDR3 protein: CASSSAGATYEQYF; CDR3 DNA: TGTGCCAGCAGTTCGGCGGGCGCCACCTACGAGCAGTACTTC; clone size: .; D gene: .; V gene: TRBV6-5; J gene: TRBJ2-7
CDR3 protein: CASSESTGTDTQYF; CDR3 DNA: TGTGCCAGCAGTGAATCGACAGGCACAGATACGCAGTATTTT; clone size: .; D gene: .; V gene: TRBV25-1; J gene: TRBJ2-3
CDR3 protein: CASSVDVLAGGYKQFF; CDR3 DNA: TGTGCCAGCAGCGTAGACGTACTAGCGGGAGGGTATAAGCAGTTCTTC; clone size: .; D gene: TRBD2; V gene: TRBV9; J gene: TRBJ2-1
CDR3 protein: CASSLRGVPRETQYF; CDR3 DNA: TGTGCCAGCAGTTTAAGAGGAGTCCCGAGGGAGACCCAGTACTTC; clone size: .; D gene: .; V gene: TRBV5-4; J gene: TRBJ2-5
CDR3 protein: CASSLAGLAGGQTTQYF; CDR3 DNA: TGCGCCAGCAGCTTGGCGGGACTAGCGGGGGGTCAGACGACGCAGTATTTT; clone size: .; D gene: TRBD2; V gene: TRBV5-1; J gene: TRBJ2-3
CDR3 protein: CASSLAGWSTEAFF; CDR3 DNA: TGTGCCAGCAGCTTGGCAGGGTGGAGCACTGAAGCTTTCTTT; clone size: .; D gene: .; V gene: TRBV5-6; J gene: TRBJ1-1
CDR3 protein: CASITGGGRTEAFF; CDR3 DNA: TGTGCCAGCATTACAGGGGGCGGACGGACTGAAGCTTTCTTT; clone size: once; D gene: TRBD1; V gene: TRBV6-1; J gene: TRBJ1-1
CDR3 protein: CAWSPRTGPSSGANVLTF; CDR3 DNA: TGTGCCTGGAGTCCCCGGACAGGGCCTAGCTCTGGGGCCAACGTCCTGACTTTC; clone size: .; D gene: TRBD1; V gene: TRBV30; J gene: TRBJ2-6
CDR3 protein: CAWSVPASATDTQYF; CDR3 DNA: TGTGCCTGGAGTGTACCTGCCAGTGCCACAGATACGCAGTATTTT; clone size: .; D gene: .; V gene: TRBV30; J gene: TRBJ2-3
CDR3 protein: CASSPGASQETQYF; CDR3 DNA: TGTGCCAGCTCACCTGGGGCCAGCCAAGAGACCCAGTACTTC; clone size: .; D gene: .; V gene: TRBV18; J gene: TRBJ2-5
CDR3 protein: CASSLDGQATETQYF; CDR3 DNA: TGTGCCAGCAGCTTGGACGGGCAGGCTACAGAGACCCAGTACTTC; clone size: .; D gene: .; V gene: TRBV5-6; J gene: TRBJ2-5
CDR3 protein: CASSLGQPHEQYF; CDR3 DNA: TGTGCCAGCAGCTTAGGCCAACCCCACGAGCAGTACTTC; clone size: .; D gene: .; V gene: TRBV11-2; J gene: TRBJ2-7
CDR3 protein: CASSFLNSEQFF; CDR3 DNA: TGTGCCAGCAGTTTCCTAAACTCTGAGCAGTTCTTC; clone size: .; D gene: .; V gene: TRBV27; J gene: TRBJ2-1
CDR3 protein: CATKPGQGSSEQYF; CDR3 DNA: TGTGCCACCAAACCGGGACAGGGGTCAAGCGAGCAGTACTTC; clone size: .; D gene: TRBD1; V gene: TRBV19; J gene: TRBJ2-7
CDR3 protein: CASSDSVSGSTQFF; CDR3 DNA: TGTGCCAGCAGTGACTCGGTTAGCGGGAGTACACAGTTCTTC; clone size: once; D gene: TRBD2; V gene: TRBV6-4; J gene: TRBJ2-1
CDR3 protein: CASSITGQGEVDGYTF; CDR3 DNA: TGTGCCAGCAGCATTACCGGACAGGGTGAAGTTGATGGCTACACCTTC; clone size: .; D gene: TRBD1; V gene: TRBV7-9; J gene: TRBJ1-2
CDR3 protein: CASTPGWQSGDEQYF; CDR3 DNA: TGTGCCAGTACTCCCGGGTGGCAGTCCGGGGACGAGCAGTACTTC; clone size: few; D gene: .; V gene: TRBV19; J gene: TRBJ2-7
CDR3 protein: CASSVAQGPTGELFF; CDR3 DNA: TGTGCCAGCAGCGTAGCACAGGGGCCCACCGGGGAGCTGTTTTTT; clone size: .; D gene: TRBD1; V gene: TRBV9; J gene: TRBJ2-2
CDR3 protein: CASSLFRDEETQYF; CDR3 DNA: TGCGCCAGCAGCTTGTTCCGGGACGAAGAGACCCAGTACTTC; clone size: .; D gene: .; V gene: TRBV5-1; J gene: TRBJ2-5
CDR3 protein: CASRGQNYIHNEQFF; CDR3 DNA: TGTGCCAGCAGGGGACAGAACTACATACACAATGAGCAGTTCTTC; clone size: .; D gene: TRBD1; V gene: TRBV7-9; J gene: TRBJ2-1
CDR3 protein: CASSVEGRGVSGNTIYF; CDR3 DNA: TGTGCCAGCAGCGTGGAGGGCCGGGGGGTGTCTGGAAACACCATATATTTT; clone size: .; D gene: .; V gene: TRBV9; J gene: TRBJ1-3
CDR3 protein: CASSLSSGSTDTQYF; CDR3 DNA: TGCGCCAGCAGCTTATCTAGCGGTAGCACAGATACGCAGTATTTT; clone size: .; D gene: TRBD2; V gene: TRBV5-1; J gene: TRBJ2-3
CDR3 protein: CSAYTVASYEQYF; CDR3 DNA: TGCAGCGCCTATACCGTAGCCTCCTACGAGCAGTACTTC; clone size: .; D gene: .; V gene: TRBV29-1; J gene: TRBJ2-7
CDR3 protein: CASRRRGQEKLFF; CDR3 DNA: TGTGCCAGCCGGCGGAGGGGGCAGGAAAAACTGTTTTTT; clone size: .; D gene: TRBD1; V gene: TRBV6-1; J gene: TRBJ1-4
CDR3 protein: CAWSGDRVYNSPLHF; CDR3 DNA: TGTGCCTGGAGCGGGGACAGGGTCTATAATTCACCCCTCCACTTT; clone size: .; D gene: TRBD1; V gene: TRBV30; J gene: TRBJ1-6
CDR3 protein: CASSSRDKPPETQYF; CDR3 DNA: TGTGCCAGTAGTAGCCGGGATAAGCCTCCGGAGACCCAGTACTTC; clone size: .; D gene: .; V gene: TRBV19; J gene: TRBJ2-5
CDR3 protein: CASTSRGGVAPTYEQYF; CDR3 DNA: TGTGCCAGCACCTCAAGGGGAGGTGTAGCGCCTACCTACGAGCAGTACTTC; clone size: .; D gene: .; V gene: TRBV13; J gene: TRBJ2-7
CDR3 protein: CASNPGGDSGTEAFF; CDR3 DNA: TGTGCCAGCAATCCTGGGGGCGATTCGGGCACTGAAGCTTTCTTT; clone size: .; D gene: .; V gene: TRBV6-1; J gene: TRBJ1-1
CDR3 protein: CSVGPGQQDTQYF; CDR3 DNA: TGCAGCGTTGGACCGGGGCAGCAAGATACGCAGTATTTT; clone size: .; D gene: .; V gene: TRBV29-1; J gene: TRBJ2-3
CDR3 protein: CASSPIENTDTQYF; CDR3 DNA: TGTGCCAGCTCACCCATAGAAAACACAGATACGCAGTATTTT; clone size: .; D gene: .; V gene: TRBV18; J gene: TRBJ2-3
CDR3 protein: CASSLEGLYGYTF; CDR3 DNA: TGTGCCAGCAGCTTGGAAGGGCTCTATGGCTACACCTTC; clone size: once; D gene: .; V gene: TRBV5-6; J gene: TRBJ1-2
CDR3 protein: CASSTGRETNYGYTF; CDR3 DNA: TGTGCCAGTAGTACCGGAAGGGAAACTAACTATGGCTACACCTTC; clone size: .; D gene: .; V gene: TRBV19; J gene: TRBJ1-2